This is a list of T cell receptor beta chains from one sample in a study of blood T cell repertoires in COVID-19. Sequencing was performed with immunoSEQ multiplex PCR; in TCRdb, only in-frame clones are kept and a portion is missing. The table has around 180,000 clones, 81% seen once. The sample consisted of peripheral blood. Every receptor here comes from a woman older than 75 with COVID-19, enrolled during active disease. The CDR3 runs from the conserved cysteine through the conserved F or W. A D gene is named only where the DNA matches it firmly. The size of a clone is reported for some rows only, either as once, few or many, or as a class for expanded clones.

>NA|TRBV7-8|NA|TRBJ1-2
TGTGCCAGCAGCCCCCGGACAGATGCTAACTATGGCTACACCTTC
CASSPRTDANYGYTF
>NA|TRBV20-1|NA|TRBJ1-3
TGCAGTGCTAGTATCACGGCTGGAAACACCATATATTTT
CSASITAGNTIYF
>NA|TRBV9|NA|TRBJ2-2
TGTGCCAGCAGCCCAGGGACCGGGGAGCTGTTTTTT
CASSPGTGELFF
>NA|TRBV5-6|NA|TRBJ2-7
TGTGCCAGCACCGCTACGGACAGTCCCTACGAGCAGTACTTC
CASTATDSPYEQYF
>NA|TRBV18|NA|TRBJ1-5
TGTGCCAGCTCCAGGGGTTTTCAGGAGCCCCAGCATTTT
CASSRGFQEPQHF
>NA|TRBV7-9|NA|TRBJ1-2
TGTGCCAGCAGCTCGGACAGCTTCTATGGCTACACCTTC
CASSSDSFYGYTF
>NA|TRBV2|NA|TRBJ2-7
TGTGCCAGCAGTGAACGGGGATCGAGCCAGTACTTC
CASSERGSSQYF
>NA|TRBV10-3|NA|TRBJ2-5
TGTGCCTTCTGGTGGCAGCCAGGAGAGACCCAGTACTTC
CAFWWQPGETQYF
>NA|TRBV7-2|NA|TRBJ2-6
TGTGCCAGCAGCAATAAACTGGGGGCCAACGTCCTGACTTTC
CASSNKLGANVLTF
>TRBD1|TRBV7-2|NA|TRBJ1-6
TGTGCCAGCAGCTCCCGGGACAGGGGGTTGGGTTCACCCCTCCACTTT
CASSSRDRGLGSPLHF
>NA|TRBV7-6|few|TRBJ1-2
TGTGCCAGCAGCTTAGGGAGGGACCGCCCAGGCTACACCTTC
CASSLGRDRPGYTF
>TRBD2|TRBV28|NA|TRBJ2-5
TGTGCCAGCAGTCGCCTAGCGGGGAGGACCCAAGAGACCCAGTACTTC
CASSRLAGRTQETQYF
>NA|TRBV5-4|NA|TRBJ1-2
TGTGCCAGCAGCTCCAGGGATTTCAACTATGGCTACACCTTC
CASSSRDFNYGYTF
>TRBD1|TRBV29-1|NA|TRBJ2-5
TGCAGCGTTACAGGGGACGCTAAAGAGACCCAGTACTTC
CSVTGDAKETQYF
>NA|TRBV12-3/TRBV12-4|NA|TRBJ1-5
TGTGCCAGCAGCGACACAAATCAGCCCCAGCATTTT
CASSDTNQPQHF
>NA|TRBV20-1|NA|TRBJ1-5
TGCAGTGCTAGTAGGGGCGGCAATCAGCCCCAGCATTTT
CSASRGGNQPQHF
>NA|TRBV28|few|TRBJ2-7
TGTGCCAGCAGTTTAAGGGGGTACGAGCAGTACTTC
CASSLRGYEQYF
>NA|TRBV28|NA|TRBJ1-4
TGTGCCAGCAGTTTCGGGGGGAGAAATGAAAAACTGTTTTTT
CASSFGGRNEKLFF
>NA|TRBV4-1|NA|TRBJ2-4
TGCGCCAGCAGCCAACTAACCCCGGACTCAGCCAAAAACATTCAGTACTTC
CASSQLTPDSAKNIQYF
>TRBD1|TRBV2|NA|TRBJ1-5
TGTGCCAGCAGTGGGGACAGGGTAATGAATCAGCCCCAGCATTTT
CASSGDRVMNQPQHF
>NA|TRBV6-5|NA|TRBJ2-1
TGTGCCAGCCTCTCTCGCGGGGACAGTTACAATGAGCAGTTCTTC
CASLSRGDSYNEQFF
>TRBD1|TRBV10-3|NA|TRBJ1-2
TGTGCCATCACGGCTTTTCAGGGGGATCTTGGCTACACCTTC
CAITAFQGDLGYTF
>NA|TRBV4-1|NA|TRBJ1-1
TGCGCCAGCAGATGGGGCATTACAATGAACACTGAAGCTTTCTTT
CASRWGITMNTEAFF
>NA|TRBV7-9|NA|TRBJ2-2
TGTGCCAGCAGCTTTGAAGGAGGCACCGGGGAGCTGTTTTTT
CASSFEGGTGELFF
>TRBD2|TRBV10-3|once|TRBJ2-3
TGTGCCATCAGTGATAGGCTAGCGGGGGAGACAGATACGCAGTATTTT
CAISDRLAGETDTQYF
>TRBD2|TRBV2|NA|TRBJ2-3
TGTGCCAGCACACGGGGAGCGGGGGGGGGCACAGATACGCAGTATTTT
CASTRGAGGGTDTQYF
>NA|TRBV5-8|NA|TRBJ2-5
TGTGCCAGTACCGGGGTAGGATCCGTAGAGACCCAGTACTTC
CASTGVGSVETQYF
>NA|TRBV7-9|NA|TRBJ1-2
TGTGCCAGCAGCTTAGACAGGGCTGGCTACACCTTC
CASSLDRAGYTF
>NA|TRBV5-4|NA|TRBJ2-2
TGTGCCAGCAGCCCCAGGGGACGGGGGAACACCGGGGAGCTGTTTTTT
CASSPRGRGNTGELFF
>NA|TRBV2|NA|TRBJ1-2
TGTGCCAGCAGTGATGGCGGTCGGGGCTACACCTTC
CASSDGGRGYTF
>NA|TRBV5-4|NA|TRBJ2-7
TGTGCCAGCAGCTTAGATAGGAGACTCTCCCCCCACGAGCAGTACTTC
CASSLDRRLSPHEQYF
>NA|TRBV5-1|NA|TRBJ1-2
TGCGCCAGCAGCGCGGCACAGGCTAACTATGGCTACACCTTC
CASSAAQANYGYTF
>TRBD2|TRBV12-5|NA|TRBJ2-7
TGTGCTAGTGGTTTGGTATGGCCCCTTGGTGGTAGGAGCGGGGGCTACGAGCAGTACTTC
CASGLVWPLGGRSGGYEQYF
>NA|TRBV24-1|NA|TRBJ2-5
TGTGCCACCAGTGAGGGGGGACAGCCCCAAGAGACCCAGTACTTC
CATSEGGQPQETQYF
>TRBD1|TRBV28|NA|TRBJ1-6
TGTGCCAGCAGGACAGGGGGCGGGTATTCACCCCTCCACTTT
CASRTGGGYSPLHF
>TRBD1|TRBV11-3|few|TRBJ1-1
TGTGCCAGCAGCATGACAGGGGGCTCCACTGAAGCTTTCTTT
CASSMTGGSTEAFF
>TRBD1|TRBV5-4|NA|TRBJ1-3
TGTGCCAGCAGCTTGTCTCCAGGGGGTCTTAGCTCTGGAAACACCATATATTTT
CASSLSPGGLSSGNTIYF
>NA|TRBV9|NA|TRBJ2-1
TGTGCCAGCAGCGTAGGCATAGGGCAGGGGCAAAATGAGCAGTTCTTC
CASSVGIGQGQNEQFF
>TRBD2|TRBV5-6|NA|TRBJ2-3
TGTGCCAGCAGCTCCAGACTAGCGGGACTTAGCACAGATACGCAGTATTTT
CASSSRLAGLSTDTQYF
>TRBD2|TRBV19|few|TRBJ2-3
TGTGCCAGTAGTATTGGAAGTGGTCTAGCGGGAGATACGCAGTATTTT
CASSIGSGLAGDTQYF